A single sample gave rise to the 10 T cell receptor beta chains below, sequenced in a study of response to subunit inactivated influenza vaccine. One entry per CDR3 protein, called by TCRdb with MiXCR from the RT-PCR reads. The sample yields more than 250,000 distinct CDR3 sequences, about a fifth seen once. The material sequenced was PBMCs from blood, taken around 22 months after vaccination. The receptors were sampled from a man aged 50 to 69 who received an inactivated influenza vaccine.

The chain has TRBV20-1 and TRBJ2-3; D gene unclear. The V gene lost 6 bases and the J gene lost 7 bases, with 11 bases spanning the gap. In germline, CDR1 is DFQATT, CDR2 SNEGSKA (reference sequence). This CDR3 is 11 amino acids long. This chain's CDR3 is CSASGRNTQYF. The CDR3, as DNA: TGCAGTGCCTCCGGGCGTAATACGCAGTATTTT.

This clonotype was observed a few times. The rearrangement links TRBV29-1 to TRBJ1-1; 10 positions match TRBD1. With V trimmed by 8 bases and J by 5 bases, 11 bases remained unmatched. The CDR3 consists of 14 residues. Germline CDR1 is SQVTM and CDR2 is ANQGSEA. The CDR3 protein is CSFSRTGGGTEAFF. CDR3 in DNA: TGCAGCTTCTCCCGGACAGGGGGAGGGACTGAAGCTTTCTTT. The variable domain in full, completed from reference TRBV29-1 and TRBJ1-1, reads SAVISQKPSRDICQRGTSLTIQCQVDSQVTMMFWYRQQPGQSLTLIATANQGSEATYESGFVIDKFPISRPNLTFSTLTVSNMSPEDSSIYLCSFSRTGGGTEAFFGQGTRLTVV.

This clonotype was detected a few times. The chain has TRBV29-1 and TRBJ2-1, with 7 bases lining up with TRBD2. The CDR3 covers 13 residues. After removal of 5 bases from V and 2 bases from J, the junction contained 3 bases not matched to a gene. Germline values: CDR1 SQVTM, CDR2 ANQGSEA. The CDR3 DNA sequence: TGCAGCGTTACCAGCGGGGCCTACAATGAGCAGTTCTTC. Residues: CSVTSGAYNEQFF.

This clonotype was detected once. V and J are TRBV30 and TRBJ2-5; 7 bases align to TRBD1. V dropped 3 bases and J dropped 2; count of bases not matched to a gene: 9. Germline V gene data show CDR1 as GTSNPN and CDR2 as SVGIG (reference sequence). This CDR3 spans 15 amino acids. CDR3 DNA sequence: TGTGCCTGGAGGATGCACAGGGGTTATCAAGAGACCCAGTACTTC. This translates into CAWRMHRGYQETQYF.

This clonotype was seen a few times. The chain recombines TRBV29-1 with TRBJ1-1; no clear D. The V end lost 4 bases, the J end lost 9 bases, and 12 bases lay between the germline ends. The CDR3 runs to 11 residues. In germline, CDR1 is SQVTM, CDR2 ANQGSEA. The CDR3 nucleotides read TGCAGCGTTGCCGACGTCCCTAAAGCTTTCTTT. The encoded protein is CSVADVPKAFF.

The chain recombines TRBV7-9 with TRBJ2-7; 8 nucleotides line up with TRBD1. This CDR3 is 18 amino acids long. V shed 2 bases, J shed 0 bases, and the junction held 12 bases outside the gene matches. Germline CDR1 reads SEHNR; CDR2 reads FQNEAQ (reference sequence). For the CDR3, the DNA is TGTGCCAGCAGCTTATTAGGTGGACAGGGCCAAAGCTCCTACGAGCAGTACTTC. It codes for CASSLLGGQGQSSYEQYF.

This clonotype was seen a few times. V usage is TRBV20-1 and J usage is TRBJ1-5; D remains unclear. Germline V CDR1 and CDR2: DFQATT, SNEGSKA (reference sequence). This CDR3 contains 13 residues. V lost 3 bases and J 3 bases, leaving 9 bases between the germline ends. The CDR3 loop is CSASQTSNQPQHF. DNA for the CDR3: TGCAGTGCTAGTCAGACGTCCAATCAGCCCCAGCATTTT.

This clonotype came up a few times. The chain is built from TRBV5-6 and TRBJ2-7; D possibly corresponds to TRBD1 (6 bases). The CDR3 is 14 residues long. Germline CDR1 is SGHDT and CDR2 is YYEEEE. Trimming left V 4 bases short and J 2 bases short, with 13 bases between. CDR3 sequence reads: CASSPVTGTYEQYF. In DNA form, the CDR3 reads TGTGCCAGCAGCCCCGTGACAGGTACCTACGAGCAGTACTTC.

This chain joins TRBV11-2 and TRBJ2-1; 7 bases map to TRBD2. Germline values: CDR1 SGHAT, CDR2 FQNNGV. V shed 4 bases, J shed 3 bases, and the junction held 12 bases outside the gene matches. CDR3 size: 17 residues. The CDR3 spells CASSSELGLADYNEQFF. The DNA for the CDR3 is TGTGCCAGCAGCTCTGAGCTCGGGCTAGCGGACTACAATGAGCAGTTCTTC.

The rearrangement uses TRBV20-1 and TRBJ1-4; D remains unclear. CDR3 length: 12 amino acids. V lost 4 bases and J 0 bases, leaving 3 bases between the germline ends. Germline CDR1 and CDR2: DFQATT and SNEGSKA (reference sequence). The CDR3 loop reads CSATATNEKLFF. CDR3 bases: TGCAGTGCTACTGCAACTAATGAAAAACTGTTTTTT.